What follows are 8 T cell receptor beta chains derived from one specimen sequenced in a study of metastatic and nonmetastatic thyroid tumors (dated by TCRdb to the early 2020s). Before undergoing thyroid surgery, none of the patients had been given any kind of treatment. Library preparation employed PCR. The listed sequencing device is Illumina HiSeq 4000. TCRdb reran the public reads through fastp at Q25 and MiXCR, keeping productive beta chains. The sample contains about 15,000 clones, around a quarter of them found a single time. The ten most abundant clones make up approximately 13% of the sample. Sample: adjacent normal tissue. These receptors all come from a female donor with papillary thyroid cancer or a benign thyroid nodule (not recorded which). Some clones in this sample may be carry-over from other donors' samples.

The chain uses TRBV4-1 and TRBJ1-2; D may be TRBD1 (5 bases). CDR1 is MGHRA, CDR2 YSYEKL, per germline. Trimming removed 0 bases from V and 8 bases from J, with 19 bases in between. This CDR3 is 16 amino acids long. DNA for the CDR3: TGCGCCAGCAGCCAAGATTTACAGACCATCAGACAGGGCTACACCTTC. Translation: CASSQDLQTIRQGYTF.

This clone is categorized as medium-sized. This chain links TRBV7-2 with TRBJ1-5; D is unresolved. Germline V gene data show CDR1 as SGHTA and CDR2 as FQGNSA. The CDR3 has 14 residues. Trimming took off 3 bases at V and 3 bases at J, with 9 bases between the two ends. The DNA of the CDR3 is TGTGCCAGCAGCTTCAACGGTCTCAATCAGCCCCAGCATTTT. It codes for CASSFNGLNQPQHF.

In its sample, this clone was seen a few times. V gene TRBV12-3 or TRBV12-4 combines with J gene TRBJ2-7; maybe TRBD2 (5 bases). Trimming removed 7 bases at V and 0 bases at J, with 13 bases between. The CDR3 contains 14 residues. This chain's CDR3 is CASKGPGSSYEQYF. The CDR3 nucleotides read TGTGCCAGCAAGGGTCCTGGGAGCTCCTACGAGCAGTACTTC.

In its sample, this clone was seen a few times. The rearrangement joins TRBV19 to TRBJ1-5, with D perhaps TRBD1 (5 bases). Germline CDR1 LNHDA, CDR2 SQIVND (reference sequence). V lost 3 bases, J lost 6 bases, and 9 bases lay in between. The CDR3 contains 13 residues. Written as DNA, the CDR3 is TGTGCCAGTAGTATCAGGGCGGCTCAGCCCCAGCATTTT. Its protein is CASSIRAAQPQHF.

In this sample, this clone is large. V gene TRBV6-5 combines with J gene TRBJ1-1; 7 bases match TRBD1. Looked up from germline, CDR1 is MNHEY and CDR2 is SVGAGI. Trimming at V came to 2 bases and at J to 4 bases, leaving 1 base not matched to a gene. CDR3 size: 13 residues. The CDR3, as DNA: TGTGCCAGCAGTTACGGACAGGTCACTGAAGCTTTCTTT. Translating it yields CASSYGQVTEAFF.

This chain connects TRBV5-1 to TRBJ2-7, with 7 bases matching TRBD1. Germline trimming cut 4 bases from V and 1 base from J; bases unmatched to any gene: 8. CDR1 and CDR2 from the germline V gene are SGHRS and YFSETQ. The CDR3 sequence is 15 residues long. CDR3 bases: TGCGCCAGCAGCCGTCCTGACAGGGTATCCTACGAGCAGTACTTC. It codes for CASSRPDRVSYEQYF.

In this sample, this clone turned up a few times. V usage is TRBV5-1 and J usage is TRBJ2-5; possibly TRBD2 for D (6 bases). The germline V gene encodes CDR1 SGHRS and CDR2 YFSETQ. Trimming removed 3 bases at V and 9 bases at J, with 18 bases between. The CDR3 contains 14 residues. CDR3 sequence (DNA): TGCGCCAGCAGCTCGCGGGACGGTAGTGTGGCCCAGTACTTC. Its protein product is CASSSRDGSVAQYF. Looking up the rest from reference TRBV5-1 and TRBJ2-5 gives the full variable domain: KAGVTQTPRYLIKTRGQQVTLSCSPISGHRSVSWYQQTPGQGLQFLFEYFSETQRNKGNFPGRFSGRQFSNSRSEMNVSTLELGDSALYLCASSSRDGSVAQYFGPGTRLLVL.

The chain joins TRBV2 to TRBJ1-6; D not certain. Trimming took 1 base from V and 10 from J, leaving 8 bases between them. The CDR3 sequence is 13 residues long. Germline CDR1 SNHLY, CDR2 FYNNEI. The CDR3 loop is CASSEEVWSPLHF. Written as DNA, the CDR3 is TGTGCCAGCAGTGAAGAGGTGTGGTCACCCCTCCACTTT.